Given below is one T cell receptor (beta chain) in context. The CDR3 has 17 amino acids. Germline CDR1 reads LGHNA; CDR2 reads YSLEER. V was trimmed by 0 bases and J by 8 bases, leaving 22 bases between them. The data belong to a study of cytomegalovirus exposure and HLA in healthy donors. It was with 60 Vbeta and 13 Jbeta primers that the PCR ran. The protocol was immunoSEQ multiplex PCR, while the TCRdb copy is restricted to in-frame clones and leaves out a portion. This sample has 64,000 or so clones, with around 70% found just once. This TCR was sampled from a woman aged 45-60 years in good health and CMV-seropositive. Sequencing used PBMCs. The J gene is TRBJ1-2, the V gene TRBV4-3; D remains ambiguous. CDR3 protein: CASSQDLFRSRGEGYTF. For the CDR3, the DNA is TGCGCCAGCAGCCAAGATCTGTTCCGATCTCGAGGTGAAGGCTACACCTTC.